What follows are 3 T cell receptor beta chains derived from one specimen sequenced in a study of chemoradiotherapy in HPV16-positive cancers. Some clones are missing from TCRdb's copy, which holds only in-frame ones; the method was immunoSEQ multiplex PCR. The sample has about 3,600 clones, around 94% seen once. Sampling was performed from a patient who underwent chemoradiotherapy. The receptors derive from a human donor with HPV-associated anogenital cancer.

V and J are TRBV10-2 and TRBJ2-3, with unresolved D. V shed 2 bases and J shed 8 bases, with 14 bases lying between them. Germline V gene sequence: CDR1 WSHSY, CDR2 SAAADI. The CDR3 contains 14 residues. The CDR3 protein is CASSEGPAYGTQYF. CDR3 sequence (DNA): TGCGCCAGCAGTGAGGGGCCGGCCTACGGTACGCAGTATTTT.

CDR3 residues: CASSAQPGGTYNEQFF. The DNA of the CDR3 is TGTGCCAGCAGTGCGCAGCCTGGCGGAACCTACAATGAGCAGTTCTTC. V usage is TRBV25-1 and J usage is TRBJ2-1; the D is unclear. CDR3 size: 16 residues. In germline, CDR1 is MGHDK, CDR2 SYGVNS. Trimming removed 4 bases at V and 2 bases at J, with 15 bases between.

This sequence joins TRBV29-1 and TRBJ2-7; D not certain. This CDR3 contains 14 residues. Germline V gene data show CDR1 as SQVTM and CDR2 as ANQGSEA. Trimming shortened V by 4 bases and J by 3 bases, and 16 bases separated the two germline ends. The CDR3: CSVVLDPTNYEQYF. Here the CDR3 DNA reads TGCAGCGTTGTTCTGGACCCAACAAACTACGAGCAGTACTTC.